This T cell receptor (beta chain) was recorded in a study of Japanese encephalitis immunity and Zika vaccine responses (dated by TCRdb to the early 2020s). In terms of the full investigation: Three 5.0 ug doses of alum-adjuvanted ZPIV were administered to included participants at weeks 0, 4 and 28. The study asked whether earlier vaccination against Japanese encephalitis virus (JEV) or yellow fever virus (YFV) shaped CD4 T cell responses to the Zika vaccine. About 6 representative participants per pre-vaccination group were picked for TCR sequencing, using samples from week 52 and from week 0, the point after pre-vaccination but before ZPIV. Before ZPIV, over eleven participants got a single dose of YFV vaccine (YF-VAX), while under ten participants were flavivirus-naive. The stimulations used peptide pools from ZIKV structural proteins divided into flavivirus-conserved and non-conserved sets, or JEV or YFV peptides that matched the pre-vaccination. Two to three months ahead of the first ZPIV dose, 11 to 12 participants were given JEV vaccine (IXIARO) as a two-dose regimen with the doses 28 days apart. ZIKV peptides were 15-mers overlapping by 11 residues, selected for NetMHCpan/NetMHCII-predicted epitopes with affinity below 50 nM. TCR repertoires from a few flavivirus-naive individuals were also analyzed at weeks 2, 6 and 52 after the start of ZPIV vaccination.

PBMCs were stained with CellTrace CFSE and grown for six to seven days in RPMI containing 8% human serum and peptide pools at 0.9 to 1 ug/mL each. Unfixed proliferating CD4 T cells were sorted on a BD FACSAria as live CD56-CD19-CD16-CD3+CD4+ CFSE-low cells. Enrolled adults were healthy and seronegative for ZIKV, JEV, YFV, DENV and WNV by microneutralization screening. Samples were obtained from a phase 1, double-blinded, randomized, placebo-controlled trial of an alum-adjuvanted Zika purified-inactivated virus (ZPIV) vaccine. Peripheral blood mononuclear cells were isolated using a standard procedure and then kept frozen in liquid nitrogen until they were used. Overall study outcomes, separate from this receptor: Only a few individuals showed CD8 T cell responses to the ZIKV peptide pools, and those responses were of very low magnitude. The samples grouped by participant and showed no similarity across individuals, which suggests that no public TCRs were detected. The analysis was restricted to a subset of trial participants with three doses and adequate samples, and the entire vaccinated cohort was not analyzed. In JEV-pre-vaccinated donors, the repertoire richness of CD4 T cells responding to conserved ZIKV epitopes decreased significantly after ZPIV. Sample size limitations prevented peptide-pool deconvolution, so the individual peptides driving cross-reactive responses were not identified. Repertoire similarity across time-points and stimulations was higher in JEV-pre-vaccinated donors than in YFV-pre-vaccinated donors, indicating more clonotypes shared between ZIKV and JEV stimulation.

By how much of the sample it makes up, this clonotype is large (0.1 to 1%). Base-call qualities are not available, and no considerably larger clone is one nucleotide away. Library generation was performed with 5' RACE. Before sequencing, the TCRbeta libraries were pooled in amounts proportional to the number of cells sorted for each library. Total RNA from sorted cells was extracted with RNAzol RT, and cDNA was made with an oligo(dT) primer and a template-switching oligo. The TCRbeta V-CDR3-J region was amplified by PCR with Kapa HiFi between a SMARTer oligo primer and a TCRbeta constant-region primer. Illumina adaptors and sample-specific index barcodes were added in a second PCR, followed by HighPrep bead cleanup and Bioanalyzer confirmation of a band of roughly 650 bp. Libraries were sequenced on an Illumina MiSeq with 2x151 bp paired-end reads. The study's processing was this. An in-house Java program demultiplexed the reads, while MiXCR assigned TCRbeta annotations and counted clonotypes. To assess repertoire overlap, Morisita-Horn indices from the R package vegan were used, along with UPGMA clustering and Circos plots of recurring clonotypes. Shannon diversity and richness were normalized to the maximum possible value based on input cell numbers, so that values between 0 and 1 were obtained. CDR3beta sequences were aligned with MUSCLE, distances were computed with SeqinR, and multidimensional scaling was plotted in R. In TCRdb, the public reads were trimmed at Q25 with fastp and aligned with MiXCR, with productive beta chains retained. Rows are unified per CDR3 protein, each entry keeping the most common DNA and genes. The V and J calls, along with clone size, are taken from TCRdb and not from the paper's own processing. Counted in this sample were about 480 distinct CDR3 sequences; 1.8% of them appeared once. Of the sample, 24% is held by the ten largest clones.

From cysteine to phenylalanine, the CDR3 is 11 amino acids long. Only the CDR3 part of the read is kept: 33 bases, read in frame from the first base. The V end loses 0 bases and the J end loses 5 bases, and a stretch of 2 bases separates them. CDR1 and CDR2 are read off the germline V gene as MNHEY and SVGEGT. Sequencing was performed on antigen-activated CD4+ T cells from blood, cultured, taken during a Zika inactivated vaccine study. The chain is made from TRBV6-2 or TRBV6-3 and TRBJ2-7; the D segment cannot be called with confidence. This clonotype was obtained from an adult woman who received an inactivated Zika virus vaccine. The CDR3 protein sequence reads: CASSYSNEQYF. The nucleotides are TGTGCCAGCAGTTACTCGAACGAGCAGTACTTC.